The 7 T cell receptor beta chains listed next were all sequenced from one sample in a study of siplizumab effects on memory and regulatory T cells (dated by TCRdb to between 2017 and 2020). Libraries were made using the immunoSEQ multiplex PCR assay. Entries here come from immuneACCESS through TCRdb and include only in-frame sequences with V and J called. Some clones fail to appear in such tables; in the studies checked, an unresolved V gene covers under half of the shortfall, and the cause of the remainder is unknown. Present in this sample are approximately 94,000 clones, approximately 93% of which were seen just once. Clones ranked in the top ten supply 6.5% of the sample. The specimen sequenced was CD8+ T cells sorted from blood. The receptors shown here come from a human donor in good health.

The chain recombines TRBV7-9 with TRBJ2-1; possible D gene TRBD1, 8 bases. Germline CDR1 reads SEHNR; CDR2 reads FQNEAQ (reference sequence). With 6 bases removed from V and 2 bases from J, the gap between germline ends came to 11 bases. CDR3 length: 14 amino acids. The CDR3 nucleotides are TGTGCCAGCAGACAGGGGGGGACCTACAATGAGCAGTTCTTC. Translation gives CASRQGGTYNEQFF.

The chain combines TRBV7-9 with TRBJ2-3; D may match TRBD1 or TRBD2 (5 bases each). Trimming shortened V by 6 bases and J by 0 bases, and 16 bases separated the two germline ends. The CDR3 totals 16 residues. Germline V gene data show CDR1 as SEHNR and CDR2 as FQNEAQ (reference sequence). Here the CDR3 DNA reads TGTGCCAGCAGTATCCGGGACGCCACTAGCACAGATACGCAGTATTTT. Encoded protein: CASSIRDATSTDTQYF.

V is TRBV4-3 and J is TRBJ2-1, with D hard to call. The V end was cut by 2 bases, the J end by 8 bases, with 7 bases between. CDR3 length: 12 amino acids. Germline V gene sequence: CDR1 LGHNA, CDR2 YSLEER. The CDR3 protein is CASSQSEDEQFF. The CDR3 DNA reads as TGCGCCAGCAGCCAATCAGAGGATGAGCAGTTCTTC.

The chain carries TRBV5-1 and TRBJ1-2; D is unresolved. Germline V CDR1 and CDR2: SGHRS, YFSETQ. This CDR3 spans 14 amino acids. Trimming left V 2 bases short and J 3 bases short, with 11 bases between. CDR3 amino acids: CASSLSTEYYGYTF. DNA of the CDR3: TGCGCCAGCAGCTTATCAACGGAATACTATGGCTACACCTTC.

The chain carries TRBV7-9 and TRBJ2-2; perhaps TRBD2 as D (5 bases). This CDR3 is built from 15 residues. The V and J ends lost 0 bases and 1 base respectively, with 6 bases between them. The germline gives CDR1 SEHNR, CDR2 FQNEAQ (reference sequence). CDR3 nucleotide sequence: TGTGCCAGCAGCTTAGCGGGAGAGAACACCGGGGAGCTGTTTTTT. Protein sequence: CASSLAGENTGELFF.

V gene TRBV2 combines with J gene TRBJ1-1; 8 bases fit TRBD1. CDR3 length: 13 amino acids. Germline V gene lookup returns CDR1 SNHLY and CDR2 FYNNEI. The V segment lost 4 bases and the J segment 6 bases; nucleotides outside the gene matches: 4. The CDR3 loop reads CASSVTGGPEAFF. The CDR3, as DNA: TGTGCCAGCAGTGTTACAGGGGGTCCTGAAGCTTTCTTT. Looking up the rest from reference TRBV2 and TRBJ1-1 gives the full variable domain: EPEVTQTPSHQVTQMGQEVILRCVPISNHLYFYWYRQILGQKVEFLVSFYNNEISEKSEIFDDQFSVERPDGSNFTLKIRSTKLEDSAMYFCASSVTGGPEAFFGQGTRLTVV.

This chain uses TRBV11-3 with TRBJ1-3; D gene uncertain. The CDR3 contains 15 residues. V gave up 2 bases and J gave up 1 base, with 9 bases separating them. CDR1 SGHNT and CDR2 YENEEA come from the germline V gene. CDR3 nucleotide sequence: TGTGCCAGCAGCTTACAGGCCCGTTCTGGAAACACCATATATTTT. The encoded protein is CASSLQARSGNTIYF.